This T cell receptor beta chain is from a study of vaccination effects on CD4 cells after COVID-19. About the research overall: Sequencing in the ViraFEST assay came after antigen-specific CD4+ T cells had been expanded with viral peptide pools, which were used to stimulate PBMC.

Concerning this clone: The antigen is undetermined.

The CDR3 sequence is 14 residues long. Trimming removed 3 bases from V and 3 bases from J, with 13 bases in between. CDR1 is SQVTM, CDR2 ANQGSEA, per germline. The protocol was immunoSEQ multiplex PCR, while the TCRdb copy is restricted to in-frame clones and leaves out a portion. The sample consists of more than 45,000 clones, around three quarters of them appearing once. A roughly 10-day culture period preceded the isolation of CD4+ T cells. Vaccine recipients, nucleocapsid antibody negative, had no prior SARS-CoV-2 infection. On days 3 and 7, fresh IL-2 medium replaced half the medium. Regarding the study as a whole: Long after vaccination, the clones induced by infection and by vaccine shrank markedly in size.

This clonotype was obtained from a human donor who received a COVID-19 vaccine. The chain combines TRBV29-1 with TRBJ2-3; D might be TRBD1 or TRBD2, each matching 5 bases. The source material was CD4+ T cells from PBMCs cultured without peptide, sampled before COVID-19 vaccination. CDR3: CSVEGPGRTDTQYF. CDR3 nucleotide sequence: TGCAGCGTTGAGGGGCCAGGGAGAACAGATACGCAGTATTTT.